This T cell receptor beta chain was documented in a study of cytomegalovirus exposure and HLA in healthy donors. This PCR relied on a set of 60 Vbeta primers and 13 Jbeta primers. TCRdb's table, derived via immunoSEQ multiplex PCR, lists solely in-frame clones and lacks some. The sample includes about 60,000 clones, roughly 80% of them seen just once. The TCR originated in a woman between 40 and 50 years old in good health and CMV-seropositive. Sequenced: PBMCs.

CDR3 sequence reads: CASSLMGRGDYGYTF. The CDR3 DNA reads TGTGCCAGCAGCTTAATGGGCAGGGGGGACTATGGCTACACCTTC. The rearrangement uses TRBV7-9 and TRBJ1-2, with 7 bases aligning to TRBD1. This CDR3 comprises 15 residues. V shed 2 bases, J shed 3 bases, and the junction held 6 bases outside the gene matches. Germline assignment: CDR1 SEHNR and CDR2 FQNEAQ (reference sequence).